The 5 T cell receptor beta chains reported below all come from one sample, sequenced in a study of shared clonotypes between healthy human individuals. Method: immunoSEQ multiplex PCR; TCRdb's copy keeps in-frame clones and lacks some. The data hold about 2.4 million clones, with roughly 93% observed a single time. Sequenced: naive CD4+ T cells from PBMCs. Stated subset: CD45RA+ positively selected. The origin of the receptors is a man between 18 and 29 years old in good health. Some clones in this sample may be carry-over from other donors' samples.

About this clone itself: Other DNA sequences in the sample encode the same CDR3. The chain employs TRBV2 and TRBJ2-2; the match to TRBD1 covers 7 bases. CDR3 length equals 14 residues. Germline CDR1 and CDR2: SNHLY and FYNNEI. With 6 bases clipped from V and 1 base from J, the junction kept 2 bases outside the gene matches. CDR3 sequence: CASRGDRNTGELFF. The CDR3 DNA reads TGTGCCAGCAGGGGGGACAGGAACACCGGGGAGCTGTTTTTT.

The chain couples TRBV7-3 to TRBJ2-3; 7 bases map to TRBD1. After removal of 4 bases from V and 4 bases from J, the junction contained 11 bases not matched to a gene. Germline CDR1 reads SGHTA; CDR2 reads FQGTGA. The CDR3 has 16 amino acids. The CDR3 DNA follows: TGTGCCAGCAGCTCAGAAGGGGGCAGACGAGCAGATACGCAGTATTTT. It yields the protein CASSSEGGRRADTQYF.

The genes are TRBV5-4 and TRBJ2-7, with 9 bases fitting TRBD2. The CDR3 has 15 residues. Trimming cost V 4 bases and J 6 bases; bases outside gene matches: 11. Germline-derived CDR1 and CDR2 are SGHNT and YYREEE (reference sequence). The CDR3 DNA reads as TGTGCCAGCAGCCGAGCCGGGACTAGCCGGGGCGAGCAGTACTTC. Translation: CASSRAGTSRGEQYF.

This chain joins TRBV28 and TRBJ1-5; D is unresolved. V was pared by 3 bases and J by 5 bases, with 11 bases between. The germline V gene encodes CDR1 MDHEN and CDR2 SYDVKM. This CDR3 region has 14 residues. DNA of the CDR3: TGTGCCAGCAGTTTGGTCAGGTTAGATCAGCCCCAGCATTTT. Translated, it gives CASSLVRLDQPQHF.

The CDR3 region is CASRRYIQVAQETQYF. The CDR3 bases are TGCGCCAGCAGAAGATATATACAGGTCGCTCAAGAGACCCAGTACTTC. This chain joins TRBV5-1 and TRBJ2-5; possibly TRBD1 for D (5 bases). The CDR3 extends over 16 amino acids. V was cut by 5 bases and J by 2 bases, with 19 bases left in between. Looked up from germline, CDR1 is SGHRS and CDR2 is YFSETQ.